This TCR beta chain was captured in a study of OX40 agonist ivuxolimab in advanced cancers. Study in general: Cancers in dose escalation were hepatocellular, melanoma, renal cell and head and neck. A partial response was reached by three patients: one with hepatocellular carcinoma and two with cutaneous melanoma.

Systemic immunosuppression or autoimmune disease history was grounds to exclude patients. The assay was immunoSEQ multiplex PCR, and TCRdb's table has in-frame clones only and misses some. Of approximately 20,000 clones listed, roughly 78% are singletons. Regarding this clone: Antigen specificity is unknown.

V lost 5 bases and J lost 4, with 7 bases in between. Per the germline V gene, CDR1 is SGHTA and CDR2 is FQGNSA. The CDR3 runs 12 residues. Study-wide findings and caveats: Researchers report that CD8+ T cells had, on average, more expanded clones than CD4+.

The rearrangement links TRBV7-2 to TRBJ2-3, with unresolved D. This material consisted of CD4+ or CD8+ T cells sorted from blood, taken in a trial of the OX40 agonist ivuxolimab. The clonotype comes from an adult with an advanced solid tumor such as melanoma, head and neck, liver or kidney cancer. This chain's CDR3 is CASSRGSDTQYF. In DNA form, the CDR3 reads TGTGCCAGCAGCCGCGGATCAGATACGCAGTATTTT.